The 17 T cell receptor beta chains below come from one sample, sequenced in a study of blood T cell repertoires in COVID-19. Profiled with immunoSEQ multiplex PCR; TCRdb holds only in-frame clones, not every one. This table has about 190,000 clones, roughly four fifths appearing once. The specimen sequenced was peripheral blood. The receptors here all came from a man under 40 with active or convalescent COVID-19.

The CDR3 coding sequence is TGTGCAGGACAGGGGGCGAACACCGGGGAGCTGTTTTTT. Amino acids: CAGQGANTGELFF. The gene calls are TRBV18 and TRBJ2-2; 10 nucleotides agree with TRBD1. Germline assignment: CDR1 KGHSH and CDR2 LQKENI. CDR3 size: 13 residues.

The J gene is TRBJ2-1, the V gene TRBV5-1; 13 nucleotides match TRBD2. Unmatched junction bases numbered 7, after V lost 0 bases and J lost 10 bases. Germline V gene lookup returns CDR1 SGHRS and CDR2 YFSETQ. The CDR3 contains 16 residues. The CDR3 region is CASSLGGLAGLEEQFF. The CDR3 DNA reads as TGCGCCAGCAGCTTGGGGGGACTAGCGGGGTTGGAGGAGCAGTTCTTC.

This chain links TRBV9 with TRBJ2-2, with D unclear. The CDR3 runs to 13 residues. The germline gives CDR1 SGDLS, CDR2 YYNGEE. V lost 4 bases, J lost 6 bases, and 10 bases lay in between. As DNA, the CDR3 is TGTGCCAGCAGCTCCCAAGGAGCCGGGGAGCTGTTTTTT. It codes for CASSSQGAGELFF.

CDR3 amino acids: CASSLISTGGISTNTEAFF. DNA of the CDR3: TGCGCCAGCAGCTTGATCTCGACAGGGGGCATTTCGACGAACACTGAAGCTTTCTTT. The chain employs TRBV5-1 and TRBJ1-1; 10 bases align to TRBD1. The CDR3 totals 19 residues. The germline CDR1 and CDR2 sequences are SGHRS and YFSETQ. The junction had 13 bases not matched to a gene; V was cut back by 1 base and J by 1 base.

V and J are TRBV6-5 and TRBJ2-7, with 7 bases matching TRBD1. The CDR3 contains 14 residues. V shed 5 bases, J shed 1 base, and the junction held 5 bases outside the gene matches. Germline CDR1 is MNHEY and CDR2 is SVGAGI. The CDR3 is CASSPRDSSYEQYF. CDR3 in DNA: TGTGCCAGCAGTCCTCGGGACAGTTCCTACGAGCAGTACTTC.

The chain joins TRBV5-5 to TRBJ1-5; D remains unclear. The germline V and J ends were trimmed by 4 bases and 0 bases, with 11 bases remaining between them. Germline CDR1 is SGHKS and CDR2 is YYEKEE (reference sequence). The CDR3 has 15 amino acids. In DNA, the CDR3 is TGTGCCAGCAGCGCGGCGGGGAATAGCAATCAGCCCCAGCATTTT. Its translation is CASSAAGNSNQPQHF.

The V and J genes are TRBV28 and TRBJ1-3; D is unresolved. This CDR3 has 16 amino acids. Germline loops: CDR1 MDHEN, CDR2 SYDVKM. V was trimmed by 2 bases and J by 0 bases, leaving 11 bases between them. CDR3 DNA sequence: TGTGCCAGCAGTTTAGGCGGGATTCTCTCTGGAAACACCATATATTTT. As protein: CASSLGGILSGNTIYF.

The chain's CDR3 is CASSPHNRETDTQYF. CDR3 nucleotide sequence: TGTGCCAGCAGCCCTCATAACAGGGAGACAGATACGCAGTATTTT. The chain carries TRBV9 and TRBJ2-3; maybe TRBD1 (6 bases). Looked up from germline, CDR1 is SGDLS and CDR2 is YYNGEE. With 4 bases removed from V and 3 bases from J, the gap between germline ends came to 15 bases. The CDR3 has 15 amino acids.

The V call is TRBV5-1, the J call TRBJ1-6, with 8 bases identical to TRBD1. The length of the CDR3 is 15 residues. In germline, CDR1 is SGHRS, CDR2 YFSETQ. J lost 8 bases, V lost 4 bases, and 8 bases had no gene match. CDR3 sequence reads: CASSVGRGLDSPLHF. Written as DNA, the CDR3 is TGCGCCAGCAGCGTCGGCAGGGGGCTTGATTCACCCCTCCACTTT.

This chain connects TRBV19 to TRBJ1-2, with TRBD1 matching 8 bases. V lost 7 bases and J lost 7; bases outside the gene matches: 8. There are 13 residues in the CDR3. The V gene's germline CDR1 is LNHDA and CDR2 SQIVND (reference sequence). This CDR3 is CASTKTGGVGYTF. As DNA, the CDR3 is TGTGCCAGTACAAAAACAGGGGGTGTTGGCTACACCTTC. Full variable domain (missing parts from reference TRBV19 and TRBJ1-2): DGGITQSPKYLFRKEGQNVTLSCEQNLNHDAMYWYRQDPGQGLRLIYYSQIVNDFQKGDIAEGYSVSREKKESFPLTVTSAQKNPTAFYLCASTKTGGVGYTFGSGTRLTVV.

The rearrangement uses TRBV6-5 and TRBJ1-5; 7 bases line up with TRBD1. The V segment lost 4 bases and the J segment 2 bases; nucleotides outside the gene matches: 8. There are 16 residues in the CDR3. Germline CDR1 reads MNHEY; CDR2 reads SVGAGI. The CDR3 nucleotides are TGTGCCAGCAGTTCCCGGACAGGTCACGGCAATCAGCCCCAGCATTTT. Translating it yields CASSSRTGHGNQPQHF.

The genes are TRBV9 and TRBJ2-1; 7 nucleotides align to TRBD2. J gave up 2 bases and V 4 bases, and 6 bases lay outside the gene matches. The CDR3 loop spans 15 amino acids. Germline V lookup: CDR1 SGDLS, CDR2 YYNGEE. In DNA, the CDR3 is TGTGCCAGCAGCAGTTTGGCGGGGGCCTACAATGAGCAGTTCTTC. Protein: CASSSLAGAYNEQFF.

A note on this clone: The junction departs from germline at one end; a sequencing error may be responsible. V is TRBV7-7 and J is TRBJ1-1, with no clear D. Germline V gene sequence: CDR1 SSHAT, CDR2 FNYEAQ (reference sequence). The CDR3 contains 13 residues. CDR3 sequence: CASSLDGGTEAFF. The DNA for the CDR3 is TGTGCTAGCAGCTTAGACGGCGGGACTGAAGCTTTCTTT.

The genes are TRBV25-1 and TRBJ2-7; no reliable D call. V was pared by 2 bases and J by 3 bases, with 11 bases between. Per germline, CDR1 MGHDK and CDR2 SYGVNS. CDR3 length equals 14 residues. The CDR3 loop is CASSETGFGYEQYF. The CDR3 region has the DNA TGTGCCAGCAGTGAAACCGGGTTTGGCTACGAGCAGTACTTC.

The chain couples TRBV6-5 to TRBJ1-3; D remains unclear. The length of the CDR3 is 14 residues. Deletions cut 6 bases from V and 1 base from J, with 10 bases between. Germline V gives CDR1 MNHEY, CDR2 SVGAGI. The CDR3 spells CASSQGRSGNTIYF. The CDR3, as DNA: TGTGCCAGCAGCCAAGGGAGATCTGGAAACACCATATATTTT.

The chain recombines TRBV27 with TRBJ2-1, with D perhaps TRBD2 (5 bases). The germline V and J ends were trimmed by 1 base and 5 bases, with 15 bases remaining between them. Germline values: CDR1 MNHEY, CDR2 SMNVEV (reference sequence). This CDR3 is 16 amino acids long. The CDR3 is CASSLLGLAVDNEQFF. The DNA for the CDR3 is TGTGCCAGCAGTTTATTAGGGCTAGCAGTCGACAATGAGCAGTTCTTC.

The rearrangement links TRBV5-4 to TRBJ2-2; the match to TRBD1 covers 7 bases. Losses at the gene ends were 6 bases for V and 6 bases for J; bases not matched to a gene: 8. CDR3 size: 14 residues. Germline values: CDR1 SGHNT, CDR2 YYREEE (reference sequence). The CDR3 bases are TGTGCCAGCACCCTGAACAGGGGACCCGGGGAGCTGTTTTTT. It translates to CASTLNRGPGELFF.